This T cell receptor beta chain was recovered during a study of blood T cells in healthy people across ages (dated by TCRdb to about 2015). About the study as a whole: In model experiments, template switching captured about one uniquely barcoded TCR beta cDNA molecule for every two T cells. To track age-related changes in TCR beta repertoire diversity, the study relied on deep sequencing normalized with unique cDNA molecular identifiers. To avoid experimental bias, donors of different ages were randomly spread across the sequencing lanes. For two donors (one aged 18 to 29 and one aged 80 or older), the study analyzed two additional independent replicas of 1 million unique cDNA reads from the same blood draw. Donors were grouped into four age groups: young (average about 15 years), middle-aged (roughly 38), aged (roughly 67) and long-lived (around 82).

Library generation was performed with 5' RACE. Instrument used: Illumina HiSeq 2500. A second PCR of roughly 6 to 12 cycles was run with a J-beta primer mix and a sample-barcoded 5' primer. A template-switch 5' adaptor carrying 12 random nucleotides introduced a unique molecular identifier onto each TCR beta cDNA molecule. At least 2.5 million CDR3-containing paired-end reads were obtained from each sample. First-strand cDNA was synthesized from all RNA with the Mint cDNA synthesis kit, primed by a TRBC-specific oligonucleotide. Following uracil-DNA glycosylase treatment, a first 18-cycle PCR with universal primers M1SS and BC2_uni_R was performed on all cDNA. In the paper's pipeline: Normalization of each sample was performed by random selection of 1 million high-quality reads, each carrying a distinct molecular identifier. Instead of being binned into consensus sequences, reads that shared molecular identifiers were thrown out. MiTCR, with a Q25 quality threshold and the strictest error-elimination algorithm, was used for CDR3 identification, clonotype clustering and error correction. A nonparametric unseen species model with Euler transformation was used to estimate a lower bound on total TCR beta diversity. TCRdb reanalyzed the raw reads on its own, using fastp at Q25 for trimming and MiXCR for clone calling, and kept in-frame beta chains. Rows with a matching CDR3 protein are joined into one entry that keeps the most common DNA and genes. The V and J calls here are based on TCRdb, not the publication. This sample comprises roughly 410,000 distinct CDR3 sequences, roughly half of them detected only once. In total, the top ten clones hold roughly 51% of the sample.

Donors were 30 to 45 systemically healthy Caucasian individuals from Russia aged roughly 6 to 90 years. Each donor gave about 9.7 milliliters of peripheral blood, drawn into EDTA-treated Vacutainer tubes. Ficoll-Paque density-gradient centrifugation was used to isolate PBMCs, with at least 6 million obtained per sample. Trizol reagent was used to extract total RNA from the PBMCs, yielding at least 5.5 micrograms per sample. Naive CD45RAhigh/CD27high T cell percentages were measured by flow cytometry on a PBMC aliquot from every donor. Measured from the cysteine to the phenylalanine, the CDR3 is 15 residues long. Left in the record is the CDR3 DNA by itself, 45 bases read in frame from the first base. CDR1 and CDR2 (KGHSH, LQKENI) derive from the germline V gene. Trimming removed 7 bases from V and 0 bases from J, leaving 10 bases between the germline ends. With respect to this clonotype: No antigen is known for it. Base qualities are not recorded, but no much larger clone differs from it by a single base.

Overall study outcomes, separate from this receptor: Because the CMV infection status of the donors was unknown, age-related changes in expanded clonotypes may potentially have been confounded. Observed TCR beta diversity correlated strongly with the percentage of naive T cells measured by flow cytometry. Observed TCR beta diversity per million T cells fell roughly linearly with age, and a significant reduction was already apparent by age about 43. Compared with the aged group, more naive CD4+ T cells, fewer expanded clones and increased TCR diversity were shown by the long-lived group, suggesting age selection. Because profiling used bulk unsorted PBMCs, naive and antigen-experienced compartments could not be compared conclusively. Estimates of total diversity based on one million sequenced T cells were considered lower bounds and underestimates.

Sequenced sample: blood. The clonotype comes from a man aged 55 to 69 in good health. The V gene is TRBV18 and the J gene is TRBJ2-6, with the D segment identity uncertain. The CDR3 sequence is CASCPSTSGANVLTF. Here is the DNA: TGTGCCAGCTGTCCGTCCACCTCTGGGGCCAACGTCCTGACTTTC.